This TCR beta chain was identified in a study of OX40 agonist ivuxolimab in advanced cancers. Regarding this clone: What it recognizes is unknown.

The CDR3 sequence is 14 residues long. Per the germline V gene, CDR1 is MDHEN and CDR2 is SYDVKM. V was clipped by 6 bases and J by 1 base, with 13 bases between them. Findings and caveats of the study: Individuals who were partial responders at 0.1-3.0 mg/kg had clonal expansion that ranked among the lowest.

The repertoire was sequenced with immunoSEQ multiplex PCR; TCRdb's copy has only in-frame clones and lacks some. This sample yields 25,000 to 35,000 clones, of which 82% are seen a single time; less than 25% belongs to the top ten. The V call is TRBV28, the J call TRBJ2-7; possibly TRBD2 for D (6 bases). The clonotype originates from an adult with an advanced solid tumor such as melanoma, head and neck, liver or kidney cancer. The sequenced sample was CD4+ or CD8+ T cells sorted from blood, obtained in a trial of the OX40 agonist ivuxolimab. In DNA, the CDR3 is TGTGCCAGCAGCCGATCGGGGGTGTCCTACGAGCAGTACTTC. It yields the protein CASSRSGVSYEQYF.